What follows describes a single T cell receptor beta chain. Its antigen specificity is not known. No much larger clonotype is one base removed from it; base qualities were not supplied. The CDR3, from cysteine to phenylalanine, totals 14 residues. The CDR3 DNA has 42 bases and is translated from base 1. CDR1 and CDR2 (MNHNY, SVGAGI) derive from the germline V gene (reference sequence). The roughly 42 donors, aged about 6 to 95 years, were systemically healthy Caucasian individuals from Russia. Roughly 11 milliliters of peripheral blood were drawn from each donor into EDTA-treated Vacutainer tubes. PBMCs were isolated by Ficoll-Paque density-gradient centrifugation, with at least 7 million obtained per sample. Total RNA, at least 5.5 micrograms per sample, was extracted from PBMCs with Trizol reagent. The percentages of naive CD45RAhigh/CD27high T cells were determined by flow cytometry on a PBMC aliquot from every donor.

The data belong to a study of blood T cells in healthy people across ages (dated by TCRdb to between 2014 and 2017). Turning to the overall study: In model experiments, template switching captured about one uniquely barcoded TCR beta cDNA molecule for every two T cells. Age-related changes in TCR beta repertoire diversity were measured in the study by deep sequencing normalized with unique cDNA molecular identifiers. Four age groups were formed from the donors: young (average about 15 years), middle-aged (around 37), aged (under 70) and long-lived (around 80). To avoid experimental bias, donors of different ages were spread randomly across the sequencing lanes. For two donors (one aged 18 to 29 and one aged 80 or older), the study analyzed two additional independent replicas of 1 million unique cDNA reads from the same blood draw.

The protocol used for the library was 5' RACE. Sequencing took place on an Illumina HiSeq 2500. A second about 7 to 12 cycle PCR used a sample-barcoded 5' primer and a J-beta primer mix. Each TCR beta cDNA molecule received a unique molecular identifier from a template-switch 5' adaptor carrying 12 random nucleotides. At least 2.5 million CDR3-containing paired-end reads were obtained from each sample. The Mint cDNA synthesis kit, primed by a TRBC-specific oligonucleotide, was used to synthesize first-strand cDNA from all RNA. Following uracil-DNA glycosylase treatment, a first 18-cycle PCR with universal primers M1SS and BC2_uni_R was performed on all cDNA. The original pipeline was this. For normalization, 1 million high-quality reads were randomly selected from each sample, with every read carrying a distinct molecular identifier. Instead of being binned into consensus sequences, reads that shared molecular identifiers were thrown out. MiTCR, run with a Q25 quality threshold and the strictest error-elimination algorithm, handled CDR3 identification, clonotype clustering and error correction. A nonparametric unseen species model with Euler transformation was used to estimate lower-bound total TCR beta diversity. The public reads were reprocessed in TCRdb via fastp at Q25 and MiXCR, keeping in-frame beta chains. A single entry per CDR3 protein holds the most common genes and DNA from its merged rows. These V and J calls derive from TCRdb rather than the authors' analysis. The sample profile shows about 800,000 distinct CDR3 sequences; about 42% of them were found once. Clones ranked in the top ten supply less than 20% of the sample.

Here is what the overall study found, with its caveats: There was a strong correlation between observed TCR beta diversity and the percentage of naive T cells measured by flow cytometry. Since profiling was done on bulk unsorted PBMCs, naive and antigen-experienced compartments could not be conclusively compared. Observed TCR beta diversity per million T cells fell roughly linearly with age, and a significant reduction was already apparent by age roughly 40. Compared with the aged group, the long-lived group had more naive CD4+ T cells, fewer expanded clones and increased TCR diversity, a pattern suggesting age selection. Estimates of total diversity based on one million sequenced T cells were considered lower bounds and underestimates. Because the CMV infection status of the donors was unknown, age-related changes in expanded clonotypes may potentially have been confounded.

Material: blood. Recombination connected TRBV6-6 to TRBJ2-5, with TRBD1 perhaps the D gene, on 6 matching bases. The J call may be in error: the DNA end matches TRBJ2-7 better. The sequence was obtained from an elderly man in good health. The nucleotide sequence is TGTGCCAGCAGTTACTCACAGGGCAACTACGAGCAGTACTTC. Translated, this gives CASSYSQGNYEQYF.